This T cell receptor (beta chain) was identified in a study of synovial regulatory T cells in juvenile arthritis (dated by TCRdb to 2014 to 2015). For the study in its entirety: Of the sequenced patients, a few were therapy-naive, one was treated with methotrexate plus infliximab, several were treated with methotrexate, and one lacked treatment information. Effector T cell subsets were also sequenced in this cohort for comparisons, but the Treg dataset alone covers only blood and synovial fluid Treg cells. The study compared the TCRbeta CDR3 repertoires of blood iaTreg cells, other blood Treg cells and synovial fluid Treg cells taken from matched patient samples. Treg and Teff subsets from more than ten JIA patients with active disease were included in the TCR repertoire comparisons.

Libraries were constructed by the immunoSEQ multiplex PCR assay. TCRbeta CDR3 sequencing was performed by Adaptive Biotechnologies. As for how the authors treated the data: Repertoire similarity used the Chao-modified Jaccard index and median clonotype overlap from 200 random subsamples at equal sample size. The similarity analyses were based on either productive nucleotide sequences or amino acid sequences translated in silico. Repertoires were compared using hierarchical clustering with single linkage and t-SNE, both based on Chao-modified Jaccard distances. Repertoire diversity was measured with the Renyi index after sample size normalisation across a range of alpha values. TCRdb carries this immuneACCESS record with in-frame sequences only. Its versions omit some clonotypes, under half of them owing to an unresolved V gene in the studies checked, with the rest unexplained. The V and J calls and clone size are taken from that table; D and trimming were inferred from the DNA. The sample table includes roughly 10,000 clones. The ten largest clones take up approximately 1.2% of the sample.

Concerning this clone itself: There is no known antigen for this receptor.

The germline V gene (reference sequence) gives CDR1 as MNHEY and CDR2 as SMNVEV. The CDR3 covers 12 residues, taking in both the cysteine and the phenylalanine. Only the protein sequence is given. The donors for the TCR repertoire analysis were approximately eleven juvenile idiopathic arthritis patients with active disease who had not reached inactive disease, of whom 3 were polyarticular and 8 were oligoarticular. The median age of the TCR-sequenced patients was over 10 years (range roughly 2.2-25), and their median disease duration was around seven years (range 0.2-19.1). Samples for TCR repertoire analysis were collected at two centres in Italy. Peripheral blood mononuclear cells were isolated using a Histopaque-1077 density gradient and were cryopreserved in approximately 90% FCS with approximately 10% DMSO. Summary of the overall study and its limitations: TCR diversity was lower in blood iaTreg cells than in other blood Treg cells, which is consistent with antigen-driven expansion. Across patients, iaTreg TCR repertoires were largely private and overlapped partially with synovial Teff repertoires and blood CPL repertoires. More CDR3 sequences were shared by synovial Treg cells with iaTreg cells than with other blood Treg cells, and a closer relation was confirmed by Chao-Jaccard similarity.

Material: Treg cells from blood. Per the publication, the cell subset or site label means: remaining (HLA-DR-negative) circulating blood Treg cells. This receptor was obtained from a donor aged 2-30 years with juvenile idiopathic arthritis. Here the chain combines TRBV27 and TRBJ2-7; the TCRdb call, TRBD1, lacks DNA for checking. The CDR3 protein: CASSLAGSEQYF.